This TCR beta chain was observed in a study of T-cell memory formation after mild COVID-19. Study context: There were largely donor-specific TCR clusters. General study results and limits: Some clones that responded turned up in pre-infection memory, which suggests that cross-reactive memory joined in. Second-wave clones reaching peak frequency on day 37 lacked confirmed SARS-CoV-2 specificity.

The germline V and J ends were trimmed by 8 bases and 4 bases, with 14 bases remaining between them. In germline, CDR1 is SEHNR, CDR2 FQNEAQ (reference sequence). This CDR3 has 14 amino acids. The authors produced TCR alpha and TCR beta cDNA libraries with sample barcodes and UMIs by 5'RACE using constant-segment primers. TCRdb fed the 5' RACE reads into MiXCR, producing one record per CDR3 protein. The table shows 550,000 to 700,000 distinct CDR3 sequences, with 15% to 20% occurring only once. This clonotype has a handful of counts. Its antigen is unidentified. V and J are TRBV7-9 and TRBJ2-2; tentatively, D is TRBD1 (6 bases). The TCR sequence derives from an adult woman who had mild COVID-19 (a few samples of this study predate the infection). Cell type and time point are not known. Sequenced sample: PBMCs or a T cell subset sorted from them (not recorded which). In DNA form, the CDR3 reads TGTGCCAGCGGGCAGGGGCTGGGCACCGGGGAGCTGTTTTTT. The encoded protein is CASGQGLGTGELFF. Full variable domain (remainder filled in from reference TRBV7-9 and TRBJ2-2): DTGVSQNPRHKITKRGQNVTFRCDPISEHNRLYWYRQTLGQGPEFLTYFQNEAQLEKSRLLSDRFSAERPKGSFSTLEIQRTEQGDSAMYLCASGQGLGTGELFFGEGSRLTVL.